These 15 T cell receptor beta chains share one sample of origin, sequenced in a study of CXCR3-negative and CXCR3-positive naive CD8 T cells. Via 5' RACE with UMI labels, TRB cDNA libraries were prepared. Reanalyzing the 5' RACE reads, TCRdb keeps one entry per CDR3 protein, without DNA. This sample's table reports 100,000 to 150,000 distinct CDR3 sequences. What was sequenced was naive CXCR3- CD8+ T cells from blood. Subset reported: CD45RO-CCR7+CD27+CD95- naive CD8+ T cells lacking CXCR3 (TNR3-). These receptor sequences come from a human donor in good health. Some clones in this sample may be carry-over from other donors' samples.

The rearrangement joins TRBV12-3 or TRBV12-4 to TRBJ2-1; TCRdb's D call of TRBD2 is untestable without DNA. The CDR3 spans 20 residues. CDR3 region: CASTSTWGLAGARGYNEQFF.

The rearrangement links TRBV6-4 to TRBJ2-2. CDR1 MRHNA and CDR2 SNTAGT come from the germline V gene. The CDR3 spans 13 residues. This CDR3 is CASSDSSTGELFF.

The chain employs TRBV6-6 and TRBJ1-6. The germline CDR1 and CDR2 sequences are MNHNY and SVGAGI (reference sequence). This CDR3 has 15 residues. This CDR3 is CASSYSGEPDSPLHF.

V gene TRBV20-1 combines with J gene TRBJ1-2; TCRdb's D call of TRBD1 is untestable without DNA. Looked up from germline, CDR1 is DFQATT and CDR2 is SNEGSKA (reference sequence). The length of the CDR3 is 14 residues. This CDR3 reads CSASWDRDLYGYTF.

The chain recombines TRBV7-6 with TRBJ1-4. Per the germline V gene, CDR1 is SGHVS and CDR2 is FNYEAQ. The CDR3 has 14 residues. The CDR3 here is CASSLSDKNEKLFF. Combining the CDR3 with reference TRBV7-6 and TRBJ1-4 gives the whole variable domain GAGVSQSPRYKVTKRGQDVALRCDPISGHVSLYWYRQALGQGPEFLTYFNYEAQQDKSGLPNDRFSAERPEGSISTLTIQRTEQRDSAMYRCASSLSDKNEKLFFGSGTQLSVL.

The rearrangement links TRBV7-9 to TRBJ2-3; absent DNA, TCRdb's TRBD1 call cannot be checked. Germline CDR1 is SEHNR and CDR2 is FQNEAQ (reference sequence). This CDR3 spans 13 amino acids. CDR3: CASSRGAGDTQYF.

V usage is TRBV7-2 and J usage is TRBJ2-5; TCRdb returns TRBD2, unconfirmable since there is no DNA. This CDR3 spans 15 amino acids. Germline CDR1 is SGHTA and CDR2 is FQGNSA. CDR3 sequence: CASSLGAGVGETQYF.

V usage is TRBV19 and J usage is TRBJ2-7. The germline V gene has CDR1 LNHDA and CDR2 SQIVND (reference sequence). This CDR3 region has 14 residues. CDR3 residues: CASSTILSSYEQYF.

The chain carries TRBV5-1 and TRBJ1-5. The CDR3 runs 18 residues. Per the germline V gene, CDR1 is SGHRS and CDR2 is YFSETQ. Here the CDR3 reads CASSLQPTDVNSNQPQHF.

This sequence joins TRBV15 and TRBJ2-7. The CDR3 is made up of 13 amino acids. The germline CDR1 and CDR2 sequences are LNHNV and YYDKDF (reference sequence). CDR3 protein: CATSRARTEEQYF.

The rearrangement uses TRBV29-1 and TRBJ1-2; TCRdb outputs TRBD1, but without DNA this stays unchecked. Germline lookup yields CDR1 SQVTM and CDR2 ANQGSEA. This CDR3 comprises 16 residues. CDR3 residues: CSVAWDRVHGNYGYTF.

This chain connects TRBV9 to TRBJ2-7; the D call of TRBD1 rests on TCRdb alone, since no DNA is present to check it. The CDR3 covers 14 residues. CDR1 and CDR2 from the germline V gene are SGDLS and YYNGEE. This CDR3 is CASSVAQGNYEQYF.

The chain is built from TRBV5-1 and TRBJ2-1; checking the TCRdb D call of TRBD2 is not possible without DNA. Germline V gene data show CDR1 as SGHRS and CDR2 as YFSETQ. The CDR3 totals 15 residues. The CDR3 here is CASRGVAGPYNEQFF.

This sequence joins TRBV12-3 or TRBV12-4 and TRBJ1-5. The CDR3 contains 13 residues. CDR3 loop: CASSYLNPQPQHF.

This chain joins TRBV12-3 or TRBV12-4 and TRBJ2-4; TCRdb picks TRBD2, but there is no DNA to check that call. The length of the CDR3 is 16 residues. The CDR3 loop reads CASSLRTGRGPSGQYF.